This T cell receptor (beta chain) comes out of a study of blood T cells in healthy people across ages. Study-level information: When template switching was applied, about one barcoded beta molecule was captured per two T cells. The study's findings and limits: Unsorted PBMCs blocked a conclusive comparison of naive and antigen-experienced cells.

Regarding this clonotype: No antigen is known for it.

It was with a sample-barcoded 5' primer and a J-beta primer mix that a second PCR of roughly 6 to 12 cycles was run. Each TCR beta cDNA got a 12-nucleotide random molecular identifier. From each sample, at least 2.5 million paired-end reads containing CDR3 were obtained. TCRdb called the 5' RACE reads again in MiXCR, with one record for every CDR3 protein. The sample has 1.8 million or so distinct CDR3 sequences, around 42% seen once. V was shortened by 0 bases and J by 4 bases, with 15 bases between the two germline ends. Germline CDR1 and CDR2: DFQATT and SNEGSKA (reference sequence). This CDR3 spans 15 amino acids.

This TCR was recovered from a human donor in good health. The V and J genes are TRBV20-1 and TRBJ1-1, with D possibly matching TRBD1 (5 bases). Material: blood. CDR3 amino acids: CSARDSKAGTTEAFF. The CDR3 DNA sequence: TGCAGTGCTAGAGATTCTAAGGCCGGGACCACTGAAGCTTTCTTT.